This TCR beta chain derives from a study of identical twins. TCRdb reanalysed the 5' RACE reads using MiXCR and keeps one entry per CDR3 protein. The sample lists about 300,000 distinct CDR3 sequences; 9% to 15% were seen once. Trimming removed 7 bases from V and 6 bases from J, with 18 bases in between. This CDR3 spans 15 amino acids. The data were also submitted as part of a second study, on yellow fever vaccine responses in identical twins. That paper adds: Reports say the vaccine T cell response in twins looked partly convergent and partly personalized.

The TCR originated in a woman aged 18-29 years in good health. J is TRBJ2-2 and V is TRBV12-3 or TRBV12-4; D is perhaps TRBD1 or TRBD2 (6 bases each). The sequenced sample consisted of CD8+ T cells sorted from blood. This CDR3 reads CASNTQGGASGELFF. The DNA of the CDR3 is TGTGCCAGCAATACACAGGGAGGTGCCTCCGGGGAGCTGTTTTTT.